Below are 4 T cell receptor beta chains sequenced from a single sample in a study of cytomegalovirus exposure and HLA in healthy donors. The data were produced by immunoSEQ multiplex PCR, yet TCRdb's version contains in-frame clones alone and is incomplete. The sample lists approximately 190,000 clones, roughly 82% seen once, with over 10% in the top ten. The sequencing input was PBMCs. The receptor source for this set is a young woman in good health and CMV-seropositive.

The rearrangement joins TRBV5-1 to TRBJ1-1; possibly TRBD1 for D (6 bases). V dropped 2 bases and J dropped 6 bases, with 14 bases sitting between them. Germline-derived CDR1 and CDR2 are SGHRS and YFSETQ. The CDR3 covers 14 residues. The CDR3 loop reads CASSLQGVGAEAFF. The DNA of the CDR3 is TGCGCCAGCAGCTTACAGGGTGTGGGCGCTGAAGCTTTCTTT.

The rearrangement uses TRBV5-1 and TRBJ1-2; 7 bases line up with TRBD1. CDR1 and CDR2 (germline): SGHRS, YFSETQ. This CDR3 comprises 15 residues. J gave up 0 bases and V 0 bases, and 2 bases lay outside the gene matches. The CDR3 region is CASSLGDRTNYGYTF. CDR3 DNA: TGCGCCAGCAGCTTGGGGGACAGAACTAACTATGGCTACACCTTC.

The chain has TRBV2 and TRBJ2-7, with D maybe TRBD1 (5 bases). The CDR3 runs to 14 residues. In germline, CDR1 is SNHLY, CDR2 FYNNEI. Trimming stripped 7 bases from V and 2 bases from J, with 15 bases between. CDR3 sequence: CASNGQGLTYEQYF. CDR3 nucleotides: TGTGCCAGCAATGGACAAGGGCTGACCTACGAGCAGTACTTC.

The chain couples TRBV27 to TRBJ2-3; 8 bases are shared with TRBD1. With 2 bases clipped from V and 6 bases from J, the junction kept 4 bases outside the gene matches. This CDR3 spans 14 amino acids. Germline V gene data show CDR1 as MNHEY and CDR2 as SMNVEV (reference sequence). In DNA form, the CDR3 reads TGTGCCAGCAGTTTAAGACAGGGGACGGATACGCAGTATTTT. This encodes CASSLRQGTDTQYF.